Listed below are T cell receptor beta chains from one sample, sequenced in a study of identifying expanded T cells in peripheral blood. Sequencing was performed with immunoSEQ multiplex PCR; in TCRdb, only in-frame clones are kept and a portion is missing. The sample consists of 130,000 or so clones, approximately 84% of them appearing once. The sample taken for sequencing was blood. The receptors come from a person aged 18 to 70 in good health. The CDR3 runs from the conserved cysteine through the conserved F or W. Each record gives: J gene, V gene, D gene, clone size, CDR3 protein, CDR3 DNA. A D gene is named only where the DNA matches it firmly. Clone size is given for some rows only: seen once, a few or many times, or a class if the clone is expanded.

TRBJ1-5,TRBV30,.,few,CAWSGQDYQPQHF,TGTGCCTGGAGTGGACAGGATTATCAGCCCCAGCATTTT
TRBJ1-2,TRBV6-5,.,few,CASSYSRAALPYGYTF,TGTGCCAGCAGTTACTCGAGAGCAGCACTACCCTATGGCTACACCTTC
TRBJ1-6,TRBV27,.,.,CASSPLRGKGPLHF,TGTGCCAGCAGCCCCCTCCGGGGGAAGGGACCCCTCCACTTT
TRBJ1-1,TRBV19,.,.,CASRFGGGGTEAFF,TGTGCCAGTCGATTTGGGGGCGGGGGCACTGAAGCTTTCTTT
TRBJ1-2,TRBV11-2,.,.,CASSARMTGTNYGYTF,TGTGCCAGCAGCGCGCGGATGACTGGGACGAACTATGGCTACACCTTC
TRBJ2-7,TRBV6-1,TRBD1,few,CASSSTGVPYEQYF,TGTGCCAGCAGTTCTACAGGGGTCCCCTACGAGCAGTACTTC
TRBJ2-7,TRBV2,.,few,CASSGGTLSGYEQYF,TGTGCCAGCAGTGGGGGTACCCTCTCGGGGTACGAGCAGTACTTC
TRBJ1-5,TRBV11-2,.,.,CASSFAVSNQPQHF,TGTGCCAGCAGCTTTGCGGTTAGCAATCAGCCCCAGCATTTT
TRBJ2-5,TRBV2,.,.,CATTQWAPQQETQYF,TGTGCCACCACCCAATGGGCTCCCCAACAAGAGACCCAGTACTTC
TRBJ1-1,TRBV30,.,.,CAQTPGNTEAFF,TGTGCCCAGACTCCAGGGAACACTGAAGCTTTCTTT
TRBJ2-2,TRBV4-1,.,.,CASSQDTGEGYTGELFF,TGCGCCAGCAGCCAAGATACGGGTGAGGGATACACCGGGGAGCTGTTTTTT
TRBJ2-2,TRBV4-3,TRBD1,.,CASSAGTANTGELFF,TGCGCCAGCAGCGCAGGGACAGCGAACACCGGGGAGCTGTTTTTT
TRBJ2-1,TRBV7-3,.,.,CASSLSSSNEQFF,TGTGCCAGCAGCTTAAGTTCCAGCAATGAGCAGTTCTTC
TRBJ2-2,TRBV2,.,.,CASRTVNTGELFF,TGTGCCAGCAGGACAGTAAACACCGGGGAGCTGTTTTTT
TRBJ1-1,TRBV30,.,.,CAWALGGKGTEAFF,TGTGCCTGGGCACTTGGAGGGAAAGGCACTGAAGCTTTCTTT
TRBJ2-7,TRBV18,TRBD1,.,CASSPRRDRAEQYF,TGTGCCAGCTCACCTAGACGAGACAGGGCCGAGCAGTACTTC
TRBJ2-2,TRBV4-2,.,.,CASSLVENTGELFF,TGTGCCAGCAGCTTGGTAGAGAACACCGGGGAGCTGTTTTTT
TRBJ1-2,TRBV27,TRBD1,few,CASGRQGLTGYTF,TGTGCCAGCGGTCGACAGGGCCTGACTGGCTACACCTTC
TRBJ1-1,TRBV7-9,.,once,CASSLAWGTNTEAFF,TGTGCCAGCAGCTTAGCTTGGGGGACGAACACTGAAGCTTTCTTT
TRBJ1-6,TRBV4-1,TRBD1,few,CASSQDWGQNSPLHF,TGCGCCAGCAGCCAAGATTGGGGACAGAATTCACCCCTCCACTTT
TRBJ2-7,TRBV19,TRBD1,once,CASSISGTGSVHEQYF,TGTGCCAGTAGTATTAGTGGGACAGGGTCGGTCCACGAGCAGTACTTC
TRBJ1-2,TRBV7-2,.,.,CASSLDAGSYYGYTF,TGTGCCAGCAGCTTAGATGCTGGGTCCTACTATGGCTACACCTTC
TRBJ2-3,TRBV25-1,TRBD2,.,CASSEYRPGGYFTDTQYF,TGTGCCAGCAGTGAATATCGCCCGGGGGGGTACTTCACAGATACGCAGTATTTT
TRBJ1-1,TRBV6-1,.,once,CASALREHKAFF,TGTGCCAGTGCATTGAGGGAGCACAAAGCTTTCTTT
TRBJ1-1,TRBV6-1,.,.,CASNTYTDYEAFF,TGTGCCAGCAATACCTACACGGACTATGAAGCTTTCTTT
TRBJ2-2,TRBV27,.,.,CATRGGDLTGELFF,TGTGCCACCCGCGGAGGGGACCTCACCGGGGAGCTGTTTTTT
TRBJ1-1,TRBV6-1,.,.,CASGGHIFAEAFF,TGTGCCAGCGGGGGACACATATTCGCTGAAGCTTTCTTT
TRBJ1-5,TRBV7-6,TRBD1,.,CASSPRQGRNQPQHF,TGTGCCAGCAGCCCAAGACAGGGGAGGAATCAGCCCCAGCATTTT
TRBJ1-5,TRBV28,TRBD1,.,CASSLGQGRPEANQPQHF,TGTGCCAGCAGTTTAGGACAGGGGAGGCCCGAAGCTAATCAGCCCCAGCATTTT
TRBJ1-6,TRBV6-6,.,.,CASRSTDNSPLHF,TGTGCCAGCAGGAGCACAGATAATTCACCCCTCCACTTT
TRBJ1-2,TRBV11-2,TRBD1,.,CASSLGTGLIGYTF,TGTGCCAGCAGCTTAGGGACAGGTCTAATAGGCTACACCTTC
TRBJ1-6,TRBV10-3,.,.,CAIRADNSPLHF,TGTGCCATCAGAGCAGACAATTCACCCCTCCACTTT
TRBJ2-2,TRBV6-1,.,.,CASSAFGGVGTGELFF,TGTGCCAGCAGTGCCTTTGGGGGTGTAGGGACCGGGGAGCTGTTTTTT
TRBJ1-6,TRBV11-2,.,.,CASSLDRNSPLHF,TGTGCCAGCAGCTTAGATCGTAATTCACCCCTCCACTTT
TRBJ1-1,TRBV29-1,.,.,CSVEGRMNTEAFF,TGCAGCGTTGAAGGACGGATGAACACTGAAGCTTTCTTT
TRBJ1-5,TRBV4-1,.,.,CASSQEPRQDRSQPQHF,TGCGCCAGCAGCCAAGAACCGAGACAGGATCGTAGTCAGCCCCAGCATTTT
TRBJ2-7,TRBV7-2,.,.,CASSSSAYEQYF,TGTGCCAGCAGCTCCTCAGCCTACGAGCAGTACTTC
TRBJ2-1,TRBV19,.,.,CASSATGNNEQFF,TGTGCCAGTAGTGCGACAGGCAACAATGAGCAGTTCTTC
TRBJ2-1,TRBV29-1,.,.,CSVSPGTLTGDEQFF,TGCAGCGTCTCCCCCGGGACACTAACTGGGGATGAGCAGTTCTTC
TRBJ2-6,TRBV5-1,.,few,CASSLGLRAGANVLTF,TGCGCCAGCAGCTTGGGTCTCAGAGCTGGGGCCAACGTCCTGACTTTC
TRBJ1-6,TRBV7-9,TRBD1,.,CASSLERGLVPLHF,TGTGCCAGCAGCTTAGAGAGGGGGCTGGTACCCCTCCACTTT
TRBJ1-5,TRBV9,.,.,CASSVLPDQQPQHF,TGTGCCAGCAGCGTACTTCCGGATCAACAGCCCCAGCATTTT
TRBJ2-7,TRBV4-3,TRBD2,.,CASSQDRGTTLYEQYF,TGCGCCAGCAGCCAAGATCGAGGGACTACGTTGTACGAGCAGTACTTC
TRBJ2-5,TRBV9,.,once,CASSVDGFRETQYF,TGTGCCAGCAGCGTAGATGGTTTTCGAGAGACCCAGTACTTC
TRBJ1-1,TRBV6-5,TRBD1,.,CASSNRGAMNTEAFF,TGTGCCAGCAGTAACAGGGGTGCCATGAACACTGAAGCTTTCTTT
TRBJ1-1,TRBV11-3,.,.,CASSKGGTGTEAFF,TGTGCCAGCAGCAAAGGGGGGACGGGCACTGAAGCTTTCTTT
TRBJ2-2,TRBV7-3,.,.,CASSWSSSGGELFF,TGTGCCAGCAGCTGGAGCAGCTCAGGGGGGGAGCTGTTTTTT
TRBJ2-7,TRBV6-5,.,.,CASSMGYEQYF,TGTGCCAGCAGTATGGGATACGAGCAGTACTTC
TRBJ2-1,TRBV11-3,.,.,CASSLAGVYEQFF,TGTGCCAGCAGCTTAGCGGGGGTATATGAGCAGTTCTTC
TRBJ2-2,TRBV5-4,.,few,CASSLVGGELFF,TGTGCCAGCAGCTTGGTGGGCGGGGAGCTGTTTTTT
TRBJ1-3,TRBV5-6,TRBD1,.,CASSLFYAGGGNTIYF,TGTGCCAGCAGCTTATTCTACGCAGGGGGCGGAAACACCATATATTTT
TRBJ1-2,TRBV5-1,.,.,CASSFGVGDYGYTF,TGCGCCAGCAGCTTCGGGGTTGGGGACTATGGCTACACCTTC
TRBJ1-2,TRBV6-1,TRBD1,.,CASSERFRTGILGYTF,TGTGCCAGCAGTGAAAGGTTTAGGACAGGGATTCTTGGCTACACCTTC
TRBJ1-1,TRBV7-3,.,.,CASSQGPRNTEAFF,TGTGCCAGCAGCCAGGGACCTCGGAACACTGAAGCTTTCTTT
TRBJ1-1,TRBV28,.,.,CASSLGHTEAFF,TGTGCCAGCAGCCTCGGACACACTGAAGCTTTCTTT
TRBJ2-3,TRBV16,.,.,CASSQRRGPNTDTQYF,TGTGCCAGCAGCCAAAGGCGGGGGCCTAACACAGATACGCAGTATTTT
TRBJ2-7,TRBV11-2,.,.,CASSSGARKEQYF,TGTGCCAGCAGTTCCGGGGCTAGAAAAGAGCAGTACTTC